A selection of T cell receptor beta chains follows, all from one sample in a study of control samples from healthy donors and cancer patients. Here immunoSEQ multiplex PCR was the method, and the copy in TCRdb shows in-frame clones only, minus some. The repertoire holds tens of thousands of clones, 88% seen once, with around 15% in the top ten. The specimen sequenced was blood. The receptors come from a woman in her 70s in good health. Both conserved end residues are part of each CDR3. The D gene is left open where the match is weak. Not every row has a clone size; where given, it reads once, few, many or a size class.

CDR3nt: TGTGCCAGCAGTTACGGGACAGGGGATAATTCACCCCTCCACTTT; CDR3aa: CASSYGTGDNSPLHF; d_gene: TRBD1; j_gene: TRBJ1-6; abundance: NA; v_gene: TRBV6-5
CDR3nt: TGTGCCAGCAGTGTTGTGGAGGGTACGACCGGGGAGCTGTTTTTT; CDR3aa: CASSVVEGTTGELFF; d_gene: NA; j_gene: TRBJ2-2; abundance: few; v_gene: TRBV2
CDR3nt: TGCGCCAGCAGCTGGGATACAGGGACTAGCGGATACGAGCAGTACTTC; CDR3aa: CASSWDTGTSGYEQYF; d_gene: TRBD2; j_gene: TRBJ2-7; abundance: NA; v_gene: TRBV5-1
CDR3nt: TGTGCCAGCAGCTTCGGGACAGGGCCTGGAAACACCATATATTTT; CDR3aa: CASSFGTGPGNTIYF; d_gene: TRBD1; j_gene: TRBJ1-3; abundance: NA; v_gene: TRBV5-4
CDR3nt: TGTGCCAGCAAGTCCTGGGAAAACATTCAGTACTTC; CDR3aa: CASKSWENIQYF; d_gene: NA; j_gene: TRBJ2-4; abundance: NA; v_gene: TRBV25-1
CDR3nt: TGTGCCAGTAGTATAGGCCAGTCCTACAATGAGCAGTTCTTC; CDR3aa: CASSIGQSYNEQFF; d_gene: NA; j_gene: TRBJ2-1; abundance: NA; v_gene: TRBV19
CDR3nt: TGTGCCTGGACTATACCAGGTCGCGTCACTGAAGCTTTCTTT; CDR3aa: CAWTIPGRVTEAFF; d_gene: NA; j_gene: TRBJ1-1; abundance: NA; v_gene: TRBV30
CDR3nt: TGTGCCAGTACCCAGGAATCTAGCACAGATACGCAGTATTTT; CDR3aa: CASTQESSTDTQYF; d_gene: NA; j_gene: TRBJ2-3; abundance: once; v_gene: TRBV19
CDR3nt: TGTGCCAGCAGCTTGGCCGGGACCAACTACGAGCAGTACTTC; CDR3aa: CASSLAGTNYEQYF; d_gene: NA; j_gene: TRBJ2-7; abundance: NA; v_gene: TRBV5-6
CDR3nt: TGTGCCAGCAGTGAACCACAGGGGGTACCCAATGAAAAACTGTTTTTT; CDR3aa: CASSEPQGVPNEKLFF; d_gene: TRBD1; j_gene: TRBJ1-4; abundance: NA; v_gene: TRBV25-1
CDR3nt: TGTGCCAGTAATCCAACAGGGAACACCGGGGAGCTGTTTTTT; CDR3aa: CASNPTGNTGELFF; d_gene: NA; j_gene: TRBJ2-2; abundance: NA; v_gene: TRBV19
CDR3nt: TGCGCCAGCAGCTTGGATGGGGGGAGGGCCCGCACGATCCACGAGCAGTACTTC; CDR3aa: CASSLDGGRARTIHEQYF; d_gene: TRBD2; j_gene: TRBJ2-7; abundance: NA; v_gene: TRBV5-1
CDR3nt: TGTGCCAGCAGTTCAAGAAGCAATCAGCCCCAGCATTTT; CDR3aa: CASSSRSNQPQHF; d_gene: NA; j_gene: TRBJ1-5; abundance: NA; v_gene: TRBV27
CDR3nt: TGTGCCAGCAGCCGACGACTAGCGGGAGGGTTGTCCTACAATGAGCAGTTCTTC; CDR3aa: CASSRRLAGGLSYNEQFF; d_gene: TRBD2; j_gene: TRBJ2-1; abundance: NA; v_gene: TRBV3-1/TRBV3-2
CDR3nt: TGTGCCAGCAGTTTCGGGACAGGGAATAATTCACCCCTCCACTTT; CDR3aa: CASSFGTGNNSPLHF; d_gene: TRBD1; j_gene: TRBJ1-6; abundance: once; v_gene: TRBV6-6
CDR3nt: TGTGCCAGCAGCTTGTTCGCAGCAACTAATGAAAAACTGTTTTTT; CDR3aa: CASSLFAATNEKLFF; d_gene: NA; j_gene: TRBJ1-4; abundance: NA; v_gene: TRBV5-4